Listed below are T cell receptor beta chains from one sample, sequenced in a study of cytomegalovirus exposure and HLA in healthy donors. TCRdb's table, derived via immunoSEQ multiplex PCR, lists solely in-frame clones and lacks some. The data contain roughly 180,000 clones, roughly three quarters of them seen just once; the ten biggest clones take up roughly 2.5%. Sequencing used PBMCs. Every receptor here comes from a young woman in good health and CMV-seropositive. Both conserved end residues are part of each CDR3. D genes are given only for firm matches. Clone sizes are given selectively: once, few, many, or a class where the clone is expanded.

- | - | TRBJ2-6 | TRBV7-9 | TGTGCCAGCAGCTTAGGAGGGGGGGTTTCTGGGGCCAACGTCCTGACTTTC | CASSLGGGVSGANVLTF
TRBD1 | - | TRBJ1-2 | TRBV4-3 | TGCGCCAGCAGCCGCCGACAGGGCGCCTATGGCTACACCTTC | CASSRRQGAYGYTF
- | - | TRBJ1-2 | TRBV7-2 | TGTGCCAGCAGCTTTCAGGGATCCCATGGCTACACCTTC | CASSFQGSHGYTF
- | few | TRBJ2-5 | TRBV4-3 | TGCGCCAGCAGCCAACTTAGCGGCCAAGAGACCCAGTACTTC | CASSQLSGQETQYF
TRBD1 | - | TRBJ1-2 | TRBV10-3 | TGTGCCATCACCCCGGACAGGGGGACCTATGGCTACACCTTC | CAITPDRGTYGYTF
TRBD2 | - | TRBJ2-7 | TRBV2 | TGTGCCAGCAGGGGACTAGCCAACTCCTACGAGCAGTACTTC | CASRGLANSYEQYF
- | - | TRBJ1-2 | TRBV9 | TGTGCCAGCAGCTCCCTCGTAGAGGGTGGCTACACCTTC | CASSSLVEGGYTF
- | few | TRBJ1-5 | TRBV28 | TGTGCCAGCAGTCCCTCAGGGAGGGCCCAGCCCCAGCATTTT | CASSPSGRAQPQHF
TRBD1 | - | TRBJ2-5 | TRBV2 | TGTGCCAGCAACCTAAGGGACAGGTCTCGGGAGCAGTACTTC | CASNLRDRSREQYF
- | - | TRBJ2-7 | TRBV5-1 | TGCGCCAGCAGCCGCGTCGGCGGGACCCTAACCTACGAGCAGTACTTC | CASSRVGGTLTYEQYF
TRBD1 | - | TRBJ2-2 | TRBV7-2 | TGTGCCAGCAGCTCCTGGACAGGGCCGGGCGGGGAGCTGTTTTTT | CASSSWTGPGGELFF
- | - | TRBJ1-2 | TRBV28 | TGTGCCAGCAGTTCCATGACACTTTCTCCTAACTATGGCTACACCTTC | CASSSMTLSPNYGYTF
- | - | TRBJ1-4 | TRBV28 | TGTGCCAGCATCACTGCAGGGGAAAAACTGTTTTTT | CASITAGEKLFF
- | - | TRBJ2-1 | TRBV5-8 | TGTGCCAGCAGCTTGGGACAGGTCAACTACAATGAGCAGTTCTTC | CASSLGQVNYNEQFF
TRBD1 | - | TRBJ2-5 | TRBV7-9 | TGTGCCAGCAGCTTAAACACAGGGGAAGAGACCCAGTACTTC | CASSLNTGEETQYF
- | - | TRBJ2-7 | TRBV27 | TGTGCCAGCAGTTTTCGGGGGGCCAACTACGAGCAGTACTTC | CASSFRGANYEQYF
TRBD2 | - | TRBJ2-3 | TRBV7-8 | TGTGCCAGCAGCGAAGGGACTAGCGGGGGGGCAGATACGCAGTATTTT | CASSEGTSGGADTQYF
- | - | TRBJ2-7 | TRBV9 | TGTGCCAGCAGCGTAGGGCCACCGAGGGATTACGAGCAGTACTTC | CASSVGPPRDYEQYF
TRBD1 | - | TRBJ1-5 | TRBV28 | TGTGCCAGCAGTTTTGTCGGACAGGGGGATCAGCCCCAGCATTTT | CASSFVGQGDQPQHF
TRBD2 | - | TRBJ2-5 | TRBV6-5 | TGTGCCAGCAGTTATCGAGCGGGGGAACAAGAGACCCAGTACTTC | CASSYRAGEQETQYF
TRBD1 | - | TRBJ2-7 | TRBV28 | TGTGCCAGCAGATTCCCGACAGGGGTAACCTACGAGCAGTACTTC | CASRFPTGVTYEQYF
TRBD2 | - | TRBJ2-3 | TRBV4-3 | TGCGCCAGCAGCCAAGGGGCTAGCGGGGGGGCTTCAGATACGCAGTATTTT | CASSQGASGGASDTQYF
TRBD2 | - | TRBJ2-1 | TRBV6-6 | TGTGCCAGCAGCGAGCGGGGGGGCCGTAGTGAGCAGTTCTTC | CASSERGGRSEQFF
TRBD1 | - | TRBJ2-2 | TRBV9 | TGTGCCAGCAGCGTAAGGGGACAGGGGGCCGGGGAGCTGTTTTTT | CASSVRGQGAGELFF
- | - | TRBJ2-3 | TRBV7-2 | TGTGCCAGCATCACCCCCGCCAGGGACACGGGCCAGACAGATACGCAGTATTTT | CASITPARDTGQTDTQYF
- | - | TRBJ2-5 | TRBV18 | TGTGCCAGCTCACCATCCCTCGCGGAAATACAAGAGACCCAGTACTTC | CASSPSLAEIQETQYF
TRBD2 | - | TRBJ2-2 | TRBV18 | TGTGCCAGCTCACCCTTCGCTTCTAGCGGGTCGAACACCGGGGAGCTGTTTTTT | CASSPFASSGSNTGELFF
TRBD2 | - | TRBJ2-1 | TRBV10-3 | TGTGCCGCACAGGGAGGACTAGCAGCGGTCTACAATGAGCAGTTCTTC | CAAQGGLAAVYNEQFF
TRBD1 | - | TRBJ1-5 | TRBV7-8 | TGTGCCAGCAGCTTAGCGCTAAACTCTCAGGGGGCGCGACAGCCCCAGCATTTT | CASSLALNSQGARQPQHF
- | - | TRBJ2-7 | TRBV11-3 | TGTGCCAGCAGCTCGACAGGCTACGAGCAGTACTTC | CASSSTGYEQYF
TRBD2 | - | TRBJ2-1 | TRBV10-3 | TGTGCCATCAGTGATGGGGAGGGCTACAATGAGCAGTTCTTC | CAISDGEGYNEQFF
TRBD1 | - | TRBJ1-1 | TRBV18 | TGTGCCAGCTCACCAATCCGGACAGGGTCTAGCACTGAAGCTTTCTTT | CASSPIRTGSSTEAFF
- | - | TRBJ2-5 | TRBV11-3 | TGTGCCAGCAGGCAGGGGTTCACGGGCAGCCAAGAGACCCAGTACTTC | CASRQGFTGSQETQYF
- | - | TRBJ2-3 | TRBV5-4 | TGTGCCAGCAGCCTCCGGAGGGATACGCAGTATTTT | CASSLRRDTQYF
- | - | TRBJ2-7 | TRBV10-2 | TGCGCCACAGGGACCTACGAGCAGTACTTC | CATGTYEQYF
- | - | TRBJ1-1 | TRBV2 | TGTGCCAGCAGTGGCGGCAGGGGCAACACTGAAGCTTTCTTT | CASSGGRGNTEAFF
TRBD1 | - | TRBJ2-7 | TRBV6-5 | TGTGCCAGCATCCCCTGGGGACAGGCGCCTTACGAGCAGTACTTC | CASIPWGQAPYEQYF
TRBD2 | - | TRBJ2-2 | TRBV2 | TGTGCCAGCAGTGAAATGGGCGGGGGGGCTCAGGTCGGGGAGCTGTTTTTT | CASSEMGGGAQVGELFF
TRBD1 | - | TRBJ2-1 | TRBV4-3 | TGCGCCAGCAGCCACGCAGGGGGCTCCTACAATGAGCAGTTCTTC | CASSHAGGSYNEQFF